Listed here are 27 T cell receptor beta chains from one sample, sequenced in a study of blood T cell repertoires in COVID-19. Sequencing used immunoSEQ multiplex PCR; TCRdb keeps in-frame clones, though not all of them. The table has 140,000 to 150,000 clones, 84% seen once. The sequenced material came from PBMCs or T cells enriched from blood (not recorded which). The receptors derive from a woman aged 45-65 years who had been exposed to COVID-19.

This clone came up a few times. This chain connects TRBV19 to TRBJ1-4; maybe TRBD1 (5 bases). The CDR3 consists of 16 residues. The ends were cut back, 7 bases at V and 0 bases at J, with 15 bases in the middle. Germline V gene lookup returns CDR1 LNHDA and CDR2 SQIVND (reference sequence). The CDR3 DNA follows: TGTGCCAGTATCGCGGCAGGGTGGACAACTAATGAAAAACTGTTTTTT. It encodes CASIAAGWTTNEKLFF. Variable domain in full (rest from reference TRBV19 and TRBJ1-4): DGGITQSPKYLFRKEGQNVTLSCEQNLNHDAMYWYRQDPGQGLRLIYYSQIVNDFQKGDIAEGYSVSREKKESFPLTVTSAQKNPTAFYLCASIAAGWTTNEKLFFGSGTQLSVL.

In nucleotides, the CDR3 is TGTGCCAGCAATAAACCCGGGACAGGGAAGTACGAGCAGTACTTC. Translating gives CASNKPGTGKYEQYF. V is TRBV27 and J is TRBJ2-7; 9 bases line up with TRBD1. J gave up 4 bases and V 7 bases, and 11 bases lay outside the gene matches. Germline values: CDR1 MNHEY, CDR2 SMNVEV (reference sequence). The CDR3 sequence is 15 residues long.

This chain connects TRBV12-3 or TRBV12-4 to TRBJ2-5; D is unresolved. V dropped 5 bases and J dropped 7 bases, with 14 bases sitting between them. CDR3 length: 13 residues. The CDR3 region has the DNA TGTGCCAGCAGTCCAATCGGTGTTGGGACCCAGTACTTC. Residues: CASSPIGVGTQYF.

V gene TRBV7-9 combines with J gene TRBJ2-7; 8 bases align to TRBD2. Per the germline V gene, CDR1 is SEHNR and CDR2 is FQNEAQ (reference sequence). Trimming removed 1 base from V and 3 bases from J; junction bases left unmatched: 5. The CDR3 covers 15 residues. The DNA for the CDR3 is TGTGCCAGCAGCTTAGTGGGTAGCGGGATCTACGAGCAGTACTTC. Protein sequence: CASSLVGSGIYEQYF.

As DNA, the CDR3 is TGCGCCAGCAGCGCCAGCGGGGGGTACGAGCAGTACTTC. Protein sequence: CASSASGGYEQYF. The V gene is TRBV10-1, the J gene TRBJ2-7; 9 nucleotides match TRBD2. Germline V lookup: CDR1 WNHNN, CDR2 SYGVQD (reference sequence). The length of the CDR3 is 13 residues. V trimming: 6 bases; J trimming: 4 bases; junction bases outside the gene matches: 4.

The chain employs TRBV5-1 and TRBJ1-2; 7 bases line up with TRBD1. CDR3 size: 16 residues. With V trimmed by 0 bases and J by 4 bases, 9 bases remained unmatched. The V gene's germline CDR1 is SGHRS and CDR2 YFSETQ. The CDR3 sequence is CASSLAGNRGFYGYTF. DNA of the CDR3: TGCGCCAGCAGCTTGGCGGGTAACAGGGGCTTCTATGGCTACACCTTC.

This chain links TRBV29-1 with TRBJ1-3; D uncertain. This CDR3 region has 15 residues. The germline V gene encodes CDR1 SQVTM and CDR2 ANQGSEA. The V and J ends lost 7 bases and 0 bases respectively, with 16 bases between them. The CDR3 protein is CSARAGADSGNTIYF. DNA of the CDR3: TGCAGCGCCCGTGCAGGCGCAGACTCTGGAAACACCATATATTTT.

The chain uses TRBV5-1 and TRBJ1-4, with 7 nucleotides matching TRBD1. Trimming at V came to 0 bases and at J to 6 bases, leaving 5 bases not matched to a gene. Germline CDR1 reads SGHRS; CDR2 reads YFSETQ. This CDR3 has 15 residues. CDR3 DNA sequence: TGCGCCAGCAGCTTGGAGGGGACAGCCGATGAAAAACTGTTTTTT. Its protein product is CASSLEGTADEKLFF.

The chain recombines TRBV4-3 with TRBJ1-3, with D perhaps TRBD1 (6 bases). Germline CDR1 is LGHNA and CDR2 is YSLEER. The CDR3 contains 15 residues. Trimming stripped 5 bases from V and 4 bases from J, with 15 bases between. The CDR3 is CASSSRGGLGNTIYF. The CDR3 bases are TGCGCCAGCAGCTCAAGGGGGGGGCTCGGAAACACCATATATTTT.

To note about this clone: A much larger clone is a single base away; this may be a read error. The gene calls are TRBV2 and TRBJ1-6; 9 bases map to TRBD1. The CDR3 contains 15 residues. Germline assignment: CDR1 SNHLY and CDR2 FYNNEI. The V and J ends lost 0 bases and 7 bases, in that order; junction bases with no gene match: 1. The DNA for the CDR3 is TGTGCCAGCAGTGAAGCGACAGGGGGGAATTCACCCCTCCACTTT. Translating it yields CASSEATGGNSPLHF. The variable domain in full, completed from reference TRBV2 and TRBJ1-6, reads EPEVTQTPSHQVTQMGQEVILRCVPISNHLYFYWYRQILGQKVEFLVSFYNNEISEKSEIFDDQFSVERPDGSNFTLKIRSTKLEDSAMYFCASSEATGGNSPLHFGNGTRLTVT.

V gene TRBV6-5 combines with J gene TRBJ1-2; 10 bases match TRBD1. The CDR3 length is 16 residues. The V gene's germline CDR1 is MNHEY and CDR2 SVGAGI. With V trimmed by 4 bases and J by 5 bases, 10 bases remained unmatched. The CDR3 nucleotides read TGTGCCAGCAGTTGCCGCCGGGACAGGGGATGTTATGGCTACACCTTC. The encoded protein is CASSCRRDRGCYGYTF.

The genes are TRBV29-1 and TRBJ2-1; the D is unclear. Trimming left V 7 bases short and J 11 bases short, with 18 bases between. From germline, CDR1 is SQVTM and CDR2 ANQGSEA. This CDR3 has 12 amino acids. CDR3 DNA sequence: TGCAGCGCCCTACTCGAGGCAACAAAGCAGTTCTTC. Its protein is CSALLEATKQFF.

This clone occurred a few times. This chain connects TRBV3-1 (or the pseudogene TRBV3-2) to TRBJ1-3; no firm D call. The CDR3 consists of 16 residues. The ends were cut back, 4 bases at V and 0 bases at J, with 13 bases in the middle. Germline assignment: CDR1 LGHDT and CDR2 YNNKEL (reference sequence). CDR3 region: CASSPRIGNSGNTIYF. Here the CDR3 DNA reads TGTGCCAGCAGCCCGAGGATAGGCAACTCTGGAAACACCATATATTTT.

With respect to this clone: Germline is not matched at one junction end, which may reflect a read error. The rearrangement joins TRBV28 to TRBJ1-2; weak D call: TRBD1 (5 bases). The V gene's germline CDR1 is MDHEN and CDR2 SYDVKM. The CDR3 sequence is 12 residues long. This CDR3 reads CASDRGGGLPNF. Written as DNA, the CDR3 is TGTGCCAGCGATAGGGGCGGAGGGCTACCGAACTTC.

CDR3 sequence reads: CSVEGQGTYEQYF. The CDR3 nucleotides read TGCAGCGTTGAAGGACAGGGGACCTACGAGCAGTACTTC. V and J are TRBV29-1 and TRBJ2-7, with TRBD1 identical over 8 bases. Germline trimming cut 1 base from V and 2 bases from J; bases unmatched to any gene: 1. The CDR3 has 13 amino acids. Germline assignment: CDR1 SQVTM and CDR2 ANQGSEA.

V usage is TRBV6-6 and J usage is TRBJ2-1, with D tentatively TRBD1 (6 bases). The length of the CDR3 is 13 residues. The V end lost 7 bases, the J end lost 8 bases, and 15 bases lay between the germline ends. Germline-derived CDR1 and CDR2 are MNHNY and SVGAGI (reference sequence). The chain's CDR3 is CASKDFAGDEQFF. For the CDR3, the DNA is TGTGCCAGCAAGGACTTCGCAGGGGATGAGCAGTTCTTC.

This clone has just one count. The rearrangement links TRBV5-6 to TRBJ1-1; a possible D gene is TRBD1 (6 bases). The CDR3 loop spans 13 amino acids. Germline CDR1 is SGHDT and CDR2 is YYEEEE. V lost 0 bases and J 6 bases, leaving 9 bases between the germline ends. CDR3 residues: CASSLVPGAEAFF. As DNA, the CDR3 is TGTGCCAGCAGCTTGGTACCAGGGGCTGAAGCTTTCTTT.

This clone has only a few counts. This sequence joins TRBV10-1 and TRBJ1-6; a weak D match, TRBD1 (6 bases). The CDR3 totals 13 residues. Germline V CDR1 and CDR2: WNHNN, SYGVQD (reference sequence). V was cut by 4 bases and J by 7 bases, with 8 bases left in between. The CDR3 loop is CASSGTENSPLHF. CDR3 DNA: TGCGCCAGCAGTGGGACAGAGAATTCACCCCTCCACTTT.

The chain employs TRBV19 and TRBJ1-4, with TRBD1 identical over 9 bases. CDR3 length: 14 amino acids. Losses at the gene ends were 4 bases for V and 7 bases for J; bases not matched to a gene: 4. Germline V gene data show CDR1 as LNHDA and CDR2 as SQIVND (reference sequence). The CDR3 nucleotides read TGTGCCAGTAGTAGGACAGGGGTGGCTGAAAAACTGTTTTTT. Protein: CASSRTGVAEKLFF.

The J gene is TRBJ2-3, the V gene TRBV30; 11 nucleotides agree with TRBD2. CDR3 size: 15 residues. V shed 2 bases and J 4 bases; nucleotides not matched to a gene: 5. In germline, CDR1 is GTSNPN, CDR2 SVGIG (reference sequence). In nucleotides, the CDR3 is TGTGCCTGGAGTCCCCTAGCGGGAGGCCCAGATACGCAGTATTTT. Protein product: CAWSPLAGGPDTQYF.

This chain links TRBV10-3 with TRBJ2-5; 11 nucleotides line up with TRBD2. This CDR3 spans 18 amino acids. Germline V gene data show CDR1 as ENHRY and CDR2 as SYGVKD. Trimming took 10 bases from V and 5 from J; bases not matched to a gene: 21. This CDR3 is CATSLGDLAGGPGETQYF. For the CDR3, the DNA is TGTGCCACCTCACTAGGGGATTTAGCGGGAGGGCCGGGGGAGACCCAGTACTTC.

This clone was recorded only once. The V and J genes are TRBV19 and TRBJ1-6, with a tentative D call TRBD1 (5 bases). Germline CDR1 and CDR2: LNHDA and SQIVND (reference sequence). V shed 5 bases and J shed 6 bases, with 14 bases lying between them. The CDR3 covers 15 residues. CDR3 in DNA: TGTGCCAGTAGTCCGCTCGACAGAACTAATTCACCCCTCCACTTT. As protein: CASSPLDRTNSPLHF.

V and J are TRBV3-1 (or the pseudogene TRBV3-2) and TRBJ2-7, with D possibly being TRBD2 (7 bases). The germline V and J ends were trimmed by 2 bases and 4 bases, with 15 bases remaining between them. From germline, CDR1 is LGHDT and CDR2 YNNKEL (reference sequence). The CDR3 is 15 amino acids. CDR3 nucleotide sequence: TGTGCCAGCAGCCAATCTCTCGGGGGGCTATACGAGCAGTACTTC. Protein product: CASSQSLGGLYEQYF.

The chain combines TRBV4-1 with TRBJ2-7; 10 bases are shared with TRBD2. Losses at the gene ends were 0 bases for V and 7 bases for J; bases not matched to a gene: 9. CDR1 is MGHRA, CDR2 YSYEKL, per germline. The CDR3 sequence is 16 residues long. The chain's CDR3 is CASSQEPAGGRYEQYF. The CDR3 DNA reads TGCGCCAGCAGCCAAGAACCAGCGGGGGGGCGTTATGAGCAGTACTTC.

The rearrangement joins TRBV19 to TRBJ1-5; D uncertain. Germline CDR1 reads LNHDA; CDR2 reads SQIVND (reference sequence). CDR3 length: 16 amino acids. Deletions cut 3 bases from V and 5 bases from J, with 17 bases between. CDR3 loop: CASSMDGGYGDQPQHF. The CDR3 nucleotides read TGTGCCAGTAGTATGGATGGAGGGTATGGGGATCAGCCCCAGCATTTT.

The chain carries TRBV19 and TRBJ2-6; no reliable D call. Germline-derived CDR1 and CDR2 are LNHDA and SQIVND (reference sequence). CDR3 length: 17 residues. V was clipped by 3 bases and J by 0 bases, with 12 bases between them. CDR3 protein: CASSIGKRSSGANVLTF. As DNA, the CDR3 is TGTGCCAGTAGTATTGGAAAGCGAAGCTCTGGGGCCAACGTCCTGACTTTC.

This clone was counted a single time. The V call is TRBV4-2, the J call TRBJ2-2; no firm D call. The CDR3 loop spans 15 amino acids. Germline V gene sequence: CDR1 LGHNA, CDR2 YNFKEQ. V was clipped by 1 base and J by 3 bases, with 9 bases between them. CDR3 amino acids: CASSQGLGDTGELFF. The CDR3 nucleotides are TGTGCCAGCAGCCAAGGGTTAGGAGACACCGGGGAGCTGTTTTTT.